This T cell receptor (beta chain) was sequenced during a study of technical replicates of blood from several donors. Data came from immunoSEQ multiplex PCR; TCRdb stores just in-frame clones and leaves some out. The repertoire holds 58,000 or so clones, with 86% as singletons. This clone was seen only once. CDR3 size: 16 residues. Germline CDR1 reads LNHDA; CDR2 reads SQIVND (reference sequence). V shed 5 bases and J 1 base; nucleotides not matched to a gene: 5. Specimen: PBMCs. The clonotype comes from a human donor in good health. Some clones in this sample may be carry-over from other donors' samples. The chain carries TRBV19 and TRBJ2-5; 12 bases agree with TRBD2. The CDR3 nucleotides are TGTGCCAGTAGTTTCGGACTAGCGGGGCTCCAAGAGACCCAGTACTTC. This sequence encodes CASSFGLAGLQETQYF.